This is a list of T cell receptor beta chains from one sample in a study of cytomegalovirus exposure and HLA in healthy donors. The data were produced by immunoSEQ multiplex PCR, yet TCRdb's version contains in-frame clones alone and is incomplete. The table shows around 50,000 clones, with 55% to 80% occurring only once. The sequencing input was PBMCs. Receptors were obtained from a woman between 50 and 59 years old in good health and CMV-seropositive. Both conserved end residues are part of each CDR3. A D gene is named only where the DNA matches it firmly. The size of a clone is reported for some rows only, either as once, few or many, or as a class for expanded clones.

j_gene: TRBJ2-3; abundance: NA; v_gene: TRBV29-1; d_gene: TRBD1; CDR3nt: TGCAGCTGCCGGGACAGGGTACAACATACGCAGTATTTT; CDR3aa: CSCRDRVQHTQYF
j_gene: TRBJ1-1; abundance: once; v_gene: TRBV7-9; d_gene: NA; CDR3nt: TGTGCCAGCAGCCCTCTAGATGGGGCTTTCTTT; CDR3aa: CASSPLDGAFF
j_gene: TRBJ2-1; abundance: NA; v_gene: TRBV27; d_gene: NA; CDR3nt: TGTGCCAGCAGTCCCCGCCGGGGGGCGAATGAGCAGTTCTTC; CDR3aa: CASSPRRGANEQFF
j_gene: TRBJ2-7; abundance: NA; v_gene: TRBV27; d_gene: NA; CDR3nt: TGTGCCAGCAGTTCTGCTAGCAATGTCCACGAGCAGTACTTC; CDR3aa: CASSSASNVHEQYF
j_gene: TRBJ2-3; abundance: NA; v_gene: TRBV6-1; d_gene: NA; CDR3nt: TGTGCCAGCAGTGAATCTCGCGGGGGCACAGATACGCAGTATTTT; CDR3aa: CASSESRGGTDTQYF
j_gene: TRBJ2-5; abundance: few; v_gene: TRBV7-3; d_gene: NA; CDR3nt: TGTGCCAGCAGCTTGGGCGGGTTAGAGACCCAGTACTTC; CDR3aa: CASSLGGLETQYF
j_gene: TRBJ1-5; abundance: NA; v_gene: TRBV14; d_gene: NA; CDR3nt: TGTGCCAGCAGCGCAGGGTCCCAGCCCCAGCATTTT; CDR3aa: CASSAGSQPQHF
j_gene: TRBJ2-5; abundance: NA; v_gene: TRBV7-3; d_gene: NA; CDR3nt: TGTGCCAGCAGCCATTACGGTCGACAAGAGACCCAGTACTTC; CDR3aa: CASSHYGRQETQYF
j_gene: TRBJ2-7; abundance: NA; v_gene: TRBV4-2; d_gene: TRBD1; CDR3nt: TGTGCCAGCAGCCCCGGACAGGGACGTTCGTACGAGCAGTACTTC; CDR3aa: CASSPGQGRSYEQYF
j_gene: TRBJ1-2; abundance: NA; v_gene: TRBV9; d_gene: TRBD1; CDR3nt: TGTGCCAGCAGCAGGACAGGGAGTAATAACTATGGCTACACCTTC; CDR3aa: CASSRTGSNNYGYTF
j_gene: TRBJ2-5; abundance: once; v_gene: TRBV2; d_gene: TRBD1; CDR3nt: TGTGCCAGCAGGGGGACAGGGGGGGAGACCCAGTACTTC; CDR3aa: CASRGTGGETQYF
j_gene: TRBJ2-7; abundance: once; v_gene: TRBV2; d_gene: NA; CDR3nt: TGTGCCAGCAGTGACGCCGGGGAGAGGGAGCAGTACTTC; CDR3aa: CASSDAGEREQYF
j_gene: TRBJ2-1; abundance: NA; v_gene: TRBV18; d_gene: NA; CDR3nt: TGTGCCAGCTCACCACGGATGCAGGGGCACAATGAGCAGTTCTTC; CDR3aa: CASSPRMQGHNEQFF
j_gene: TRBJ1-6; abundance: few; v_gene: TRBV7-2; d_gene: NA; CDR3nt: TGTGCCAGCAGCTTAGTAGCCGGTTTTGGTTCACCCCTCCACTTT; CDR3aa: CASSLVAGFGSPLHF
j_gene: TRBJ2-3; abundance: NA; v_gene: TRBV29-1; d_gene: NA; CDR3nt: TGCAGCGTTGCCGGGGTCCGGGTGGGAGATACGCAGTATTTT; CDR3aa: CSVAGVRVGDTQYF
j_gene: TRBJ2-1; abundance: NA; v_gene: TRBV4-2; d_gene: NA; CDR3nt: TGTGCCAGCAGCCCGCACGAGGATGAGCAGTTCTTC; CDR3aa: CASSPHEDEQFF
j_gene: TRBJ1-1; abundance: few; v_gene: TRBV7-9; d_gene: NA; CDR3nt: TGTGCCAGCGGTCCAGACGCGGGTACTGAAGCTTTCTTT; CDR3aa: CASGPDAGTEAFF